The text below deals with one TCR beta chain. Its target is unknown. The sample belongs to a study of CD8 T cells in Susac syndrome. Study outcomes and limitations: The authors found no clonal expansion in Susac syndrome CD4+ T cell repertoires.

The TEMRA cells underwent FACS enrichment, while the CD8+ and CD4+ T cells underwent negative isolation. Germline assignment: CDR1 SGHAT and CDR2 FQNNGV. V lost 6 bases and J lost 4, with 10 bases in between. CDR3 length: 13 residues. The RNA input was about 0.5 to 1 ug, and it was reverse transcribed with random hexamers. It was immunoSEQ multiplex PCR that amplified TCR beta CDR3 across 54 Vbeta and 13 Jbeta. TCRdb reprocessed the immunoSEQ multiplex PCR reads via MiXCR and lists one record per CDR3 protein. The repertoire consists of around 200,000 distinct CDR3 sequences, with about 94% occurring once and the leading ten covering 0.075% to 0.1%.

Sequenced material: CD4+ T cells from PBMCs. The rearrangement links TRBV11-2 to TRBJ2-1; D perhaps matches TRBD2 (5 bases). The source is a human donor with Susac syndrome. CDR3 DNA sequence: TGTGCCAGCAGTCTCCCGGGGTACAATGAGCAGTTCTTC. Its protein product is CASSLPGYNEQFF.